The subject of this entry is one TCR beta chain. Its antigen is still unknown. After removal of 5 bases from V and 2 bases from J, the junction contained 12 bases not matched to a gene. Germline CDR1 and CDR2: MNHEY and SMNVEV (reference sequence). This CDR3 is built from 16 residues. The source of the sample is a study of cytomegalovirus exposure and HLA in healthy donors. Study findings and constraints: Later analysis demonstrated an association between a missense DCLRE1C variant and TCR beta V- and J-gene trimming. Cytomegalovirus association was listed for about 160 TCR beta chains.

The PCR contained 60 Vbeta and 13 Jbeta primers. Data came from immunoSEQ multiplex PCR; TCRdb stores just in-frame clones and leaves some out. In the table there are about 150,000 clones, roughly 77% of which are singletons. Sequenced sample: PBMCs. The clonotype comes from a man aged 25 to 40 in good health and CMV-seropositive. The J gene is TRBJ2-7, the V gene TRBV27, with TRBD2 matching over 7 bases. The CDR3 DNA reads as TGTGCCAGCAGTCGGGATTCTAGCGGTTTAGCCTACGAGCAGTACTTC. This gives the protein CASSRDSSGLAYEQYF.